A selection of T cell receptor beta chains follows, all from one sample in a study of blood T cell repertoires in COVID-19. Libraries were prepared by immunoSEQ multiplex PCR; TCRdb keeps only in-frame clonotypes and omits some of them. The sample carries about 140,000 clones, 84% recorded once. Input material: PBMCs or T cells enriched from blood (not recorded which). Source of these receptors: a man aged 50 or older in a cohort exposed to, infected with or recovered from COVID-19 (not recorded which). CDR3s include the opening cysteine and the closing phenylalanine or tryptophan. The D gene is left open where the match is weak. Rows may omit the clone size; those that give it use once, few, many or a size class.

J gene: TRBJ2-7; V gene: TRBV3-1/TRBV3-2; D gene: TRBD1; clone size: .; CDR3 protein: CASSQQGASYEQYF; CDR3 DNA: TGTGCCAGCAGCCAACAGGGGGCCTCCTACGAGCAGTACTTC
J gene: TRBJ2-1; V gene: TRBV5-1; D gene: TRBD2; clone size: .; CDR3 protein: CASSSGTSGIREQFF; CDR3 DNA: TGCGCCAGCAGCTCCGGGACTAGCGGGATTCGTGAGCAGTTCTTC
J gene: TRBJ1-5; V gene: TRBV4-1; D gene: .; clone size: .; CDR3 protein: CASSQEGANQPQHF; CDR3 DNA: TGCGCCAGCAGCCAAGAGGGGGCTAATCAGCCCCAGCATTTT
J gene: TRBJ2-7; V gene: TRBV24-1; D gene: TRBD2; clone size: .; CDR3 protein: CATTISGCFFEQYF; CDR3 DNA: TGTGCCACTACGATTAGCGGGTGCTTCTTCGAGCAGTACTTC
J gene: TRBJ1-1; V gene: TRBV30; D gene: TRBD1; clone size: .; CDR3 protein: CAWSSRGQAEAFF; CDR3 DNA: TGTGCCTGGAGTTCTAGAGGACAGGCTGAAGCTTTCTTT
J gene: TRBJ2-3; V gene: TRBV7-6; D gene: TRBD1; clone size: few; CDR3 protein: CASSPRQGVEADTQYF; CDR3 DNA: TGTGCCAGCAGCCCGAGACAGGGGGTGGAGGCAGATACGCAGTATTTT
J gene: TRBJ2-1; V gene: TRBV23-1; D gene: TRBD2; clone size: .; CDR3 protein: CASSQSALAVYNEQFF; CDR3 DNA: TGCGCCAGCAGTCAATCGGCTCTAGCGGTGTACAATGAGCAGTTCTTC
J gene: TRBJ2-7; V gene: TRBV5-4; D gene: .; clone size: .; CDR3 protein: CASSLVQGDDEQYF; CDR3 DNA: TGTGCCAGCAGTTTGGTCCAGGGCGATGACGAGCAGTACTTC
J gene: TRBJ2-1; V gene: TRBV7-2; D gene: TRBD2; clone size: few; CDR3 protein: CASSLLAGGPGEQFF; CDR3 DNA: TGTGCCAGCAGCTTATTAGCGGGGGGGCCGGGTGAGCAGTTCTTC
J gene: TRBJ2-1; V gene: TRBV4-3; D gene: TRBD1; clone size: .; CDR3 protein: CASSQARGLEQFF; CDR3 DNA: TGCGCCAGCAGCCAAGCCAGGGGGCTGGAGCAGTTCTTC
J gene: TRBJ2-3; V gene: TRBV21-1; D gene: .; clone size: .; CDR3 protein: CASRVGGRITDTQYF; CDR3 DNA: TGTGCCAGTAGGGTAGGCGGGAGAATCACAGATACGCAGTATTTT
J gene: TRBJ1-6; V gene: TRBV27; D gene: TRBD1; clone size: .; CDR3 protein: CAVNRGLDSPLHF; CDR3 DNA: TGTGCCGTCAACAGGGGGCTAGATTCACCCCTCCACTTT
J gene: TRBJ1-2; V gene: TRBV9; D gene: .; clone size: .; CDR3 protein: CASSGGREEYGYTF; CDR3 DNA: TGTGCCAGCAGCGGCGGGCGGGAGGAATATGGCTACACCTTC
J gene: TRBJ1-2; V gene: TRBV19; D gene: .; clone size: .; CDR3 protein: CASSIDEQGSGGYTF; CDR3 DNA: TGTGCCAGTAGTATAGACGAACAGGGATCTGGGGGCTACACCTTC
J gene: TRBJ1-4; V gene: TRBV10-3; D gene: TRBD1; clone size: .; CDR3 protein: CAISESPGTANEKLFF; CDR3 DNA: TGTGCCATCAGTGAGTCCCCCGGGACAGCTAATGAAAAACTGTTTTTT
J gene: TRBJ1-4; V gene: TRBV12-3/TRBV12-4; D gene: TRBD1; clone size: .; CDR3 protein: CASKGADEKLFF; CDR3 DNA: TGTGCCAGCAAGGGGGCTGATGAAAAACTGTTTTTT
J gene: TRBJ1-1; V gene: TRBV29-1; D gene: .; clone size: .; CDR3 protein: CSVEPDSNTEAFF; CDR3 DNA: TGCAGCGTTGAGCCGGACAGTAACACTGAAGCTTTCTTT
J gene: TRBJ2-2; V gene: TRBV19; D gene: TRBD1; clone size: .; CDR3 protein: CASSAQFAPGQHTGELFF; CDR3 DNA: TGTGCCAGTAGTGCCCAATTTGCTCCGGGACAGCACACCGGGGAGCTGTTTTTT
J gene: TRBJ2-5; V gene: TRBV11-2; D gene: TRBD2; clone size: .; CDR3 protein: CASSLGLAASQETQYF; CDR3 DNA: TGTGCCAGCAGCCTCGGACTAGCGGCTTCCCAAGAGACCCAGTACTTC
J gene: TRBJ2-3; V gene: TRBV18; D gene: TRBD2; clone size: .; CDR3 protein: CASSPGSGSRKDTQYF; CDR3 DNA: TGTGCCAGCTCACCGGGTAGCGGGAGTCGCAAAGATACGCAGTATTTT
J gene: TRBJ1-5; V gene: TRBV11-2; D gene: .; clone size: few; CDR3 protein: CASSMDSLYSNQPQHF; CDR3 DNA: TGTGCCAGCAGCATGGACAGCCTTTATAGCAATCAGCCCCAGCATTTT
J gene: TRBJ2-7; V gene: TRBV4-1; D gene: TRBD2; clone size: .; CDR3 protein: CASSRGLAEASYEQYF; CDR3 DNA: TGCGCCAGCAGCCGAGGACTAGCGGAGGCCTCCTACGAGCAGTACTTC
J gene: TRBJ1-1; V gene: TRBV7-9; D gene: TRBD1; clone size: .; CDR3 protein: CASSQQGGTEAFF; CDR3 DNA: TGTGCCAGCAGCCAACAGGGGGGGACTGAAGCTTTCTTT
J gene: TRBJ1-5; V gene: TRBV5-5; D gene: .; clone size: few; CDR3 protein: CASSLAGNSNQPQHF; CDR3 DNA: TGTGCCAGCAGCTTGGCAGGGAATAGCAATCAGCCCCAGCATTTT
J gene: TRBJ1-1; V gene: TRBV5-6; D gene: .; clone size: .; CDR3 protein: CASSTDTNTEAFF; CDR3 DNA: TGTGCCAGCAGCACGGACACGAACACTGAAGCTTTCTTT
J gene: TRBJ2-1; V gene: TRBV12-5; D gene: TRBD1; clone size: .; CDR3 protein: CASGLVQLGTGAANEQFF; CDR3 DNA: TGTGCTAGTGGTTTGGTACAGTTAGGGACAGGGGCCGCCAATGAGCAGTTCTTC
J gene: TRBJ2-7; V gene: TRBV7-9; D gene: .; clone size: .; CDR3 protein: CASSLYGYEQYF; CDR3 DNA: TGTGCCAGCAGCTTATACGGCTACGAGCAGTACTTC
J gene: TRBJ2-1; V gene: TRBV7-3; D gene: .; clone size: .; CDR3 protein: CASSFGGPSYNEQFF; CDR3 DNA: TGTGCCAGCAGCTTCGGGGGGCCTTCCTACAATGAGCAGTTCTTC
J gene: TRBJ2-1; V gene: TRBV6-2/TRBV6-3; D gene: TRBD1; clone size: .; CDR3 protein: CASSPRTGTTLSYNEQFF; CDR3 DNA: TGTGCCAGCAGCCCTCGGACAGGGACCACTCTTTCCTACAATGAGCAGTTCTTC
J gene: TRBJ1-5; V gene: TRBV28; D gene: TRBD1; clone size: .; CDR3 protein: CASSPPGTGEDQPQHF; CDR3 DNA: TGTGCCAGCAGCCCGCCCGGGACAGGGGAAGATCAGCCCCAGCATTTT
J gene: TRBJ2-4; V gene: TRBV18; D gene: TRBD2; clone size: .; CDR3 protein: CASSQGSGGKNIQYF; CDR3 DNA: TGTGCCAGCTCCCAGGGTAGCGGGGGCAAAAACATTCAGTACTTC
J gene: TRBJ2-1; V gene: TRBV28; D gene: .; clone size: .; CDR3 protein: CASSFRVEQFF; CDR3 DNA: TGTGCCAGCAGTTTCAGGGTTGAGCAGTTCTTC
J gene: TRBJ2-1; V gene: TRBV19; D gene: TRBD2; clone size: .; CDR3 protein: CASKAWTSGYNEQFF; CDR3 DNA: TGTGCCAGTAAAGCGTGGACTAGCGGTTACAATGAGCAGTTCTTC
J gene: TRBJ1-5; V gene: TRBV19; D gene: .; clone size: .; CDR3 protein: CASSIQGGNQPQHF; CDR3 DNA: TGTGCCAGTAGTATACAGGGTGGCAATCAGCCCCAGCATTTT
J gene: TRBJ2-5; V gene: TRBV4-3; D gene: .; clone size: .; CDR3 protein: CASSQEGETQYF; CDR3 DNA: TGCGCCAGCAGCCAGGAGGGTGAGACCCAGTACTTC
J gene: TRBJ1-1; V gene: TRBV2; D gene: TRBD1; clone size: .; CDR3 protein: CASSRTGGWTEAFF; CDR3 DNA: TGTGCCAGCAGTCGGACAGGGGGTTGGACTGAAGCTTTCTTT
J gene: TRBJ2-7; V gene: TRBV5-4; D gene: TRBD1; clone size: few; CDR3 protein: CASSETGKGGEQYF; CDR3 DNA: TGTGCCAGCAGTGAGACAGGGAAAGGAGGCGAGCAGTACTTC
J gene: TRBJ1-4; V gene: TRBV15; D gene: .; clone size: .; CDR3 protein: CATSRNQRAINEKLFF; CDR3 DNA: TGTGCCACCAGCAGAAACCAGAGGGCGATTAATGAAAAACTGTTTTTT
J gene: TRBJ2-1; V gene: TRBV6-4; D gene: .; clone size: .; CDR3 protein: CASASSSYNEQFF; CDR3 DNA: TGTGCCAGCGCCTCGAGCTCCTACAATGAGCAGTTCTTC
J gene: TRBJ1-4; V gene: TRBV5-1; D gene: .; clone size: .; CDR3 protein: CASSRDYEKLFF; CDR3 DNA: TGCGCCAGCAGCAGAGACTATGAAAAACTGTTTTTT
J gene: TRBJ1-2; V gene: TRBV10-3; D gene: .; clone size: .; CDR3 protein: CAIREGAQGYTF; CDR3 DNA: TGTGCCATCAGGGAAGGGGCACAGGGCTACACCTTC
J gene: TRBJ2-3; V gene: TRBV7-9; D gene: TRBD2; clone size: .; CDR3 protein: CASSLGAKRGPSTDTQYF; CDR3 DNA: TGTGCCAGCAGCTTAGGGGCTAAGCGGGGCCCTAGCACAGATACGCAGTATTTT
J gene: TRBJ1-4; V gene: TRBV5-1; D gene: TRBD1; clone size: once; CDR3 protein: CASSPLQGTNEKLFF; CDR3 DNA: TGCGCCAGCAGCCCCCTACAGGGGACTAATGAAAAACTGTTTTTT
J gene: TRBJ2-1; V gene: TRBV7-9; D gene: .; clone size: .; CDR3 protein: CASSLGSGIPAYNEQFF; CDR3 DNA: TGTGCCAGCAGCTTAGGATCAGGGATACCCGCTTACAATGAGCAGTTCTTC
J gene: TRBJ1-2; V gene: TRBV24-1; D gene: TRBD1; clone size: .; CDR3 protein: CATSGTDGYTF; CDR3 DNA: TGTGCCACTTCCGGGACAGATGGCTACACCTTC